The next 32 T cell receptor beta chains were all read from a single sample in a study of cytomegalovirus exposure and HLA in healthy donors. The PCR made use of 60 Vbeta and 13 Jbeta primers. Method: immunoSEQ multiplex PCR; TCRdb's copy keeps in-frame clones and lacks some. The data contain more than 140,000 clones, roughly 87% of them singletons. Sequencing used PBMCs. These receptors were collected from a man aged 25 to 40 in good health and CMV-seropositive.

The chain recombines TRBV2 with TRBJ1-4; D is uncertain. From germline, CDR1 is SNHLY and CDR2 FYNNEI. CDR3 size: 14 residues. V lost 6 bases and J 0 bases, leaving 8 bases between the germline ends. CDR3 sequence: CASRSDSTNEKLFF. The CDR3 DNA follows: TGTGCCAGCAGGTCTGACTCAACTAATGAAAAACTGTTTTTT. Using reference TRBV2 and TRBJ1-4 for the parts outside the CDR3, the full variable domain is EPEVTQTPSHQVTQMGQEVILRCVPISNHLYFYWYRQILGQKVEFLVSFYNNEISEKSEIFDDQFSVERPDGSNFTLKIRSTKLEDSAMYFCASRSDSTNEKLFFGSGTQLSVL.

The chain employs TRBV11-2 and TRBJ2-7; tentatively, D is TRBD1 (5 bases). V was trimmed by 1 base and J by 2 bases, leaving 15 bases between them. This CDR3 has 16 residues. Germline CDR1 and CDR2: SGHAT and FQNNGV. The CDR3 nucleotides read TGTGCCAGCAGCTTAGGTCCCCCCACAGGCACCTACGAGCAGTACTTC. It is translated as CASSLGPPTGTYEQYF.

The chain carries TRBV5-6 and TRBJ2-2; TRBD2 is a possible D gene (5 bases). Germline V gene sequence: CDR1 SGHDT, CDR2 YYEEEE. Deletions cut 2 bases from V and 6 bases from J, with 14 bases between. This CDR3 is 15 amino acids long. CDR3 in DNA: TGTGCCAGCAGCTTAGCTGACTATCTCTCCGGGGAGCTGTTTTTT. Protein: CASSLADYLSGELFF.

The chain carries TRBV27 and TRBJ2-2, with no clear D. V was pared by 3 bases and J by 2 bases, with 7 bases between. CDR3 length: 14 amino acids. Germline CDR1 MNHEY, CDR2 SMNVEV (reference sequence). CDR3 DNA: TGTGCCAGCAGTTTCCTAAGAAACACCGGGGAGCTGTTTTTT. This sequence encodes CASSFLRNTGELFF.

The chain is built from TRBV7-9 and TRBJ1-2; a possible D gene is TRBD1 (6 bases). V lost 1 base, J lost 6 bases, and 9 bases lay in between. CDR1 is SEHNR and CDR2 is FQNEAQ in the germline V gene (reference sequence). There are 13 residues in the CDR3. The DNA of the CDR3 is TGTGCCAGCAGCTTAGGCCAGGGGCATGGCTACACCTTC. Its protein is CASSLGQGHGYTF. The complete variable domain, with remaining parts taken from reference TRBV7-9 and TRBJ1-2, reads DTGVSQNPRHKITKRGQNVTFRCDPISEHNRLYWYRQTLGQGPEFLTYFQNEAQLEKSRLLSDRFSAERPKGSFSTLEIQRTEQGDSAMYLCASSLGQGHGYTFGSGTRLTVV.

The rearrangement links TRBV19 to TRBJ2-5; no clear D. Germline CDR1 is LNHDA and CDR2 is SQIVND (reference sequence). CDR3 length equals 11 residues. The V and J ends lost 3 bases and 3 bases respectively, with 2 bases between them. CDR3 residues: CASSIEETQYF. DNA for the CDR3: TGTGCCAGTAGTATCGAAGAGACCCAGTACTTC.

The chain has TRBV2 and TRBJ2-1; TRBD1 aligns across 9 bases. Losses at the gene ends were 6 bases for V and 2 bases for J; bases not matched to a gene: 5. The CDR3 runs 15 residues. Germline assignment: CDR1 SNHLY and CDR2 FYNNEI. The CDR3 here is CASRAGTGTYNEQFF. The CDR3 DNA follows: TGTGCCAGCAGGGCCGGGACAGGGACCTACAATGAGCAGTTCTTC.

The chain links TRBV5-1 to TRBJ1-4; 8 bases are a match to TRBD1. Germline assignment: CDR1 SGHRS and CDR2 YFSETQ. The CDR3 totals 14 residues. After removal of 3 bases from V and 7 bases from J, the junction contained 5 bases not matched to a gene. The CDR3 here is CASSWSGGGEKLFF. The CDR3 nucleotides are TGCGCCAGCAGCTGGTCAGGGGGCGGTGAAAAACTGTTTTTT.

The chain uses TRBV19 and TRBJ2-7; D unclear. Trimming left V 3 bases short and J 2 bases short, with 8 bases between. CDR1 and CDR2 from the germline V gene are LNHDA and SQIVND (reference sequence). The CDR3 runs 13 residues. The CDR3 is CASSIELTYEQYF. The CDR3 bases are TGTGCCAGTAGTATTGAACTGACCTACGAGCAGTACTTC.

This chain links TRBV4-1 with TRBJ1-5; D perhaps matches TRBD1 (5 bases). The germline CDR1 and CDR2 sequences are MGHRA and YSYEKL. CDR3 length equals 15 residues. V shed 1 base and J shed 6 bases, with 13 bases lying between them. The CDR3 DNA reads TGCGCCAGCAGCCAAGGGGGCATGTATCCTCAGCCCCAGCATTTT. Its protein product is CASSQGGMYPQPQHF.

This chain links TRBV7-9 with TRBJ2-1; D is possibly TRBD1 (5 bases). CDR1 is SEHNR and CDR2 is FQNEAQ in the germline V gene (reference sequence). The CDR3 is made up of 15 amino acids. V dropped 5 bases and J dropped 3 bases, with 14 bases sitting between them. The CDR3 region has the DNA TGTGCCAGCAGCCCGGACACATTATACTACAATGAGCAGTTCTTC. This translates into CASSPDTLYYNEQFF.

This chain connects TRBV27 to TRBJ2-7, with 9 bases identical to TRBD1. Unmatched junction bases numbered 8, after V lost 0 bases and J lost 5 bases. The CDR3 is 16 residues long. The germline V gene has CDR1 MNHEY and CDR2 SMNVEV (reference sequence). This CDR3 is CASSLSIPGTGHEQYF. The DNA of the CDR3 is TGTGCCAGCAGTTTATCGATCCCCGGGACAGGGCACGAGCAGTACTTC.

This chain uses TRBV28 with TRBJ2-5; 12 nucleotides align to TRBD2. Germline loops: CDR1 MDHEN, CDR2 SYDVKM. The CDR3 spans 17 residues. The V gene end was trimmed by 2 bases and the J gene end by 4 bases; junction bases not matched to a gene: 8. The CDR3 here is CASSLALLAGGRETQYF. DNA of the CDR3: TGTGCCAGCAGTTTAGCCCTGCTAGCGGGGGGGCGAGAGACCCAGTACTTC.

The genes are TRBV4-1 and TRBJ2-1, with TRBD1 matching 9 bases. This CDR3 is built from 14 residues. Germline assignment: CDR1 MGHRA and CDR2 YSYEKL. The junction had 9 bases not matched to a gene; V was cut back by 7 bases and J by 8 bases. CDR3 loop: CASNLGQGIDEQFF. The DNA of the CDR3 is TGCGCCAGCAATCTTGGACAGGGGATAGATGAGCAGTTCTTC.

V and J are TRBV20-1 and TRBJ1-1; D is perhaps TRBD1 (6 bases). The germline CDR1 and CDR2 sequences are DFQATT and SNEGSKA (reference sequence). V dropped 7 bases and J dropped 7 bases, with 13 bases sitting between them. The CDR3 extends over 11 amino acids. The CDR3 bases are TGCAGTGTCATCGGACAGAGTGAAGCTTTCTTT. Encoded protein: CSVIGQSEAFF.

This chain uses TRBV4-1 with TRBJ1-4; 9 bases align to TRBD1. The CDR3 is 16 amino acids. J was trimmed by 7 bases and V by 0 bases; bases with no gene match: 6. CDR1 is MGHRA, CDR2 YSYEKL, per germline. CDR3 bases: TGCGCCAGCAGCCAAGAGGGACAGGGACGCAGTGAAAAACTGTTTTTT. Translation gives CASSQEGQGRSEKLFF.

This chain joins TRBV28 and TRBJ2-1; perhaps TRBD1 as D (5 bases). Trimming left V 6 bases short and J 7 bases short, with 19 bases between. The germline V gene encodes CDR1 MDHEN and CDR2 SYDVKM. This CDR3 region has 15 residues. The CDR3 sequence is CASSQPGNKVNEQFF. The CDR3 DNA sequence: TGTGCCAGCAGCCAACCAGGGAACAAGGTGAATGAGCAGTTCTTC.

The chain employs TRBV6-5 and TRBJ1-1; TRBD1 matches at 7 bases. Germline V gene sequence: CDR1 MNHEY, CDR2 SVGAGI. This CDR3 region has 14 residues. The ends lost 5 bases at V and 1 base at J; junction bases unmatched: 4. CDR3 protein: CASSTRQGNTEAFF. CDR3 coding DNA: TGTGCCAGCAGTACAAGACAGGGGAACACTGAAGCTTTCTTT.

This clone was found a few times. V gene TRBV28 combines with J gene TRBJ1-1; D not resolved. Trimming stripped 6 bases from V and 4 bases from J, with 9 bases between. The V gene's germline CDR1 is MDHEN and CDR2 SYDVKM. This CDR3 has 12 amino acids. CDR3 DNA: TGTGCCAGCAGCCTTACGGGCACTGAAGCTTTCTTT. Its protein product is CASSLTGTEAFF.

This clone was counted a single time. The J gene is TRBJ1-5, the V gene TRBV19, with 8 bases that match TRBD1. Trimming at V came to 8 bases and at J to 11 bases, leaving 14 bases not matched to a gene. Germline-derived CDR1 and CDR2 are LNHDA and SQIVND (reference sequence). The CDR3 has 14 residues. The CDR3 sequence: CASEGTGSGITQHF. CDR3 sequence (DNA): TGTGCCAGTGAGGGGACAGGTAGTGGGATCACCCAGCATTTT.

The rearrangement uses TRBV28 and TRBJ1-1; D gene unclear. The CDR3 loop spans 12 amino acids. V lost 1 base and J lost 9, with 9 bases in between. The germline V gene encodes CDR1 MDHEN and CDR2 SYDVKM. The CDR3 region is CASSLLETQAFF. Here the CDR3 DNA reads TGTGCCAGCAGTTTATTGGAGACTCAAGCTTTCTTT.

This clone is a singleton in its sample. The chain carries TRBV7-2 and TRBJ1-1, with 8 nucleotides matching TRBD1. CDR3 length equals 14 residues. Germline lookup yields CDR1 SGHTA and CDR2 FQGNSA. V trimming: 1 base; J trimming: 3 bases; junction bases outside the gene matches: 1. The CDR3 DNA reads TGTGCCAGCAGCTTAGACAGGGGGTACACTGAAGCTTTCTTT. Its translation is CASSLDRGYTEAFF.

The gene calls are TRBV25-1 and TRBJ2-7, with D perhaps matching TRBD1 (5 bases). Germline V CDR1 and CDR2: MGHDK, SYGVNS. The CDR3 totals 13 residues. Trimming removed 7 bases at V and 2 bases at J, with 12 bases between. This chain's CDR3 is CASKPDNTYEQYF. The CDR3 coding sequence is TGTGCCAGCAAACCGGACAACACCTACGAGCAGTACTTC.

This clone was found a few times. V and J are TRBV30 and TRBJ2-7; maybe TRBD2 (6 bases). Trimming shortened V by 0 bases and J by 0 bases, and 12 bases separated the two germline ends. There are 15 residues in the CDR3. CDR1 and CDR2 from the germline V gene are GTSNPN and SVGIG (reference sequence). CDR3 sequence (DNA): TGTGCCTGGAGTGTATCAACCGGGGGCTCCTACGAGCAGTACTTC. This gives the protein CAWSVSTGGSYEQYF.

The gene calls are TRBV11-3 and TRBJ2-2; D is unclear. The CDR3 contains 16 residues. V lost 0 bases to trimming and J lost 4 bases, with 12 bases between them. Looked up from germline, CDR1 is SGHNT and CDR2 is YENEEA. CDR3 residues: CASSLETNPGTGELFF. CDR3 nucleotide sequence: TGTGCCAGCAGCTTAGAGACAAATCCCGGCACCGGGGAGCTGTTTTTT.

V gene TRBV29-1 combines with J gene TRBJ2-7; 9 bases agree with TRBD2. This CDR3 has 15 residues. Germline V gene lookup returns CDR1 SQVTM and CDR2 ANQGSEA. The junction had 11 bases not matched to a gene; V was cut back by 4 bases and J by 4 bases. The DNA for the CDR3 is TGCAGCGTTGCTTCATCTAGCGGGAAAGGGTACGAGCAGTACTTC. Translated: CSVASSSGKGYEQYF.

This clone was counted a few times. The J gene is TRBJ2-1, the V gene TRBV5-6; D is unclear. The V end lost 2 bases, the J end lost 5 bases, and 8 bases lay between the germline ends. The CDR3 contains 13 residues. Per germline, CDR1 SGHDT and CDR2 YYEEEE. The CDR3 region has the DNA TGTGCCAGCAGCTTTGGGCAGCACAATGAGCAGTTCTTC. Translating gives CASSFGQHNEQFF.

The chain recombines TRBV28 with TRBJ1-4; D is possibly TRBD1 (6 bases). Trimming removed 4 bases from V and 7 bases from J, with 22 bases in between. There are 17 residues in the CDR3. Germline loops: CDR1 MDHEN, CDR2 SYDVKM. The CDR3 here is CASSSLPVQGSSEKLFF. In nucleotides, the CDR3 is TGTGCCAGCAGTTCCCTCCCCGTCCAGGGGAGTAGTGAAAAACTGTTTTTT. Full variable domain (rest looked up from reference TRBV28 and TRBJ1-4): DVKVTQSSRYLVKRTGEKVFLECVQDMDHENMFWYRQDPGLGLRLIYFSYDVKMKEKGDIPEGYSVSREKKERFSLILESASTNQTSMYLCASSSLPVQGSSEKLFFGSGTQLSVL.

The chain's CDR3 is CASSERVGSGETQYF. The CDR3 nucleotides read TGTGCCAGCTCAGAGCGGGTTGGTTCTGGAGAGACCCAGTACTTC. This sequence joins TRBV28 and TRBJ2-5; D perhaps matches TRBD2 (6 bases). Germline V lookup: CDR1 MDHEN, CDR2 SYDVKM. The germline V and J ends were trimmed by 8 bases and 4 bases, with 20 bases remaining between them. There are 15 residues in the CDR3.

This sequence joins TRBV5-1 and TRBJ2-5, with 9 bases identical to TRBD2. The CDR3 length is 14 residues. Looked up from germline, CDR1 is SGHRS and CDR2 is YFSETQ. The V segment lost 4 bases and the J segment 3 bases; nucleotides outside the gene matches: 4. CDR3 nucleotide sequence: TGCGCCAGCAGCCCCTTAGCGGGGGAAGAGACCCAGTACTTC. Its protein product is CASSPLAGEETQYF. Using reference TRBV5-1 and TRBJ2-5 for the parts outside the CDR3, the full variable domain is KAGVTQTPRYLIKTRGQQVTLSCSPISGHRSVSWYQQTPGQGLQFLFEYFSETQRNKGNFPGRFSGRQFSNSRSEMNVSTLELGDSALYLCASSPLAGEETQYFGPGTRLLVL.

The chain employs TRBV4-1 and TRBJ2-5, with D maybe TRBD2 (5 bases). Per germline, CDR1 MGHRA and CDR2 YSYEKL. The CDR3 is 16 residues long. V lost 1 base to trimming and J lost 2 bases, with 14 bases between them. The CDR3, as DNA: TGCGCCAGCAGCCAAGTTGGCCCGGGATTACAAGAGACCCAGTACTTC. Translated: CASSQVGPGLQETQYF.

This chain connects TRBV4-1 to TRBJ2-2; 8 bases fit TRBD1. Trimming cost V 0 bases and J 8 bases; bases outside gene matches: 8. CDR3 length: 16 amino acids. Germline CDR1 is MGHRA and CDR2 is YSYEKL. This CDR3 is CASSQEGQWTGGELFF. The DNA for the CDR3 is TGCGCCAGCAGCCAAGAAGGGCAGTGGACAGGGGGGGAGCTGTTTTTT.